The entry below describes one T cell receptor (beta chain). CDR1 KGHSH and CDR2 LQKENI come from the germline V gene. Trimming at V came to 3 bases and at J to 7 bases, leaving 11 bases not matched to a gene. This CDR3 spans 16 amino acids. Patients with autoimmune history or systemic immunosuppression were excluded. This record comes from a study of OX40 agonist ivuxolimab in advanced cancers. The method was immunoSEQ multiplex PCR; TCRdb's version includes in-frame clones alone and lacks a portion of them. The sample lists about 92,000 clones, roughly 91% seen once, with around 0.33% in the top ten.

This material consisted of CD4+ or CD8+ T cells sorted from blood, taken in a trial of the OX40 agonist ivuxolimab. The TCR comes from an adult with an advanced solid tumor such as melanoma, head and neck, liver or kidney cancer. V usage is TRBV18 and J usage is TRBJ1-4, with TRBD1 identical over 7 bases. CDR3 DNA: TGTGCCAGCTCACCCAACGGACAGGCGGGGTCTGAAAAACTGTTTTTT. It is translated as CASSPNGQAGSEKLFF.